The T cell receptor (beta chain) described here comes from a study of T cells in Graves' hyperthyroidism and ophthalmopathy. This clonotype was detected only a few times. RNA transcripts yielded amplified TCR beta CDR3 regions. HTBI primers drove first-round RT-PCR of the TCR CDR3. TCRdb recomputed calls from the multiplex PCR reads with MiXCR, one row per CDR3 protein. The repertoire holds 550,000 to 850,000 distinct CDR3 sequences, with 18% as singletons. The CDR3 is 20 amino acids. The J segment lost 0 bases and the V segment lost 4 bases, leaving 10 bases of the junction unmatched. The TCR sequence derives from a woman aged 45-59 years with Graves' hyperthyroidism that later progressed to Graves' ophthalmopathy. What was sequenced was blood. The chain uses TRBV12-3 or TRBV12-4 and TRBJ2-1, with 15 bases lining up with TRBD2. The CDR3: CASSSRGLAGGLSSYNEQFF. CDR3 in DNA: TGTGCCAGCAGTTCTCGGGGACTAGCGGGGGGACTTAGCTCCTACAATGAGCAGTTCTTC.